Shown below are 30 T cell receptor beta chains from a single sample sequenced in a study of T cells in Graves' hyperthyroidism and ophthalmopathy. Amplified regions were TCR beta CDR3 sequences from RNA transcripts. TCR CDR3 underwent first-round RT-PCR with the HTBI primer set. TCRdb processed the multiplex PCR reads anew with MiXCR; each CDR3 protein has one entry. The sample includes approximately 620,000 distinct CDR3 sequences, around 13% of them seen just once. Input material: blood. All receptors come from a woman aged 30 to 39 with Graves' hyperthyroidism that later progressed to Graves' ophthalmopathy.

This clonotype came up many times. This chain links TRBV3-1 with TRBJ2-2, with D hard to call. Germline V lookup: CDR1 LGHDT, CDR2 YNNKEL (reference sequence). Trimming left V 0 bases short and J 4 bases short, with 3 bases between. CDR3 size: 13 residues. This chain's CDR3 is CASSQDSTGELFF. The CDR3 DNA reads as TGTGCCAGCAGCCAAGATAGCACCGGGGAGCTGTTTTTT.

This clonotype was picked up many times. The chain has TRBV2 and TRBJ2-7, with D unclear. The CDR3 length is 11 residues. Germline values: CDR1 SNHLY, CDR2 FYNNEI. V lost 8 bases to trimming and J lost 4 bases, with 9 bases between them. The CDR3 region has the DNA TGTGCCAGCGCCCGGTTTTACGAGCAGTACTTC. This sequence encodes CASARFYEQYF.

The chain combines TRBV28 with TRBJ2-7; maybe TRBD1 (6 bases). Germline CDR1 reads MDHEN; CDR2 reads SYDVKM. Trimming cost V 6 bases and J 3 bases, with 12 bases left between them. The CDR3 loop spans 13 amino acids. CDR3 DNA sequence: TGTGCCAGCAGGATACAGGGCCTCTACGAGCAGTACTTC. As protein: CASRIQGLYEQYF.

This clonotype was detected ten times or more. J is TRBJ1-3 and V is TRBV11-3; D is unclear. The germline V gene has CDR1 SGHNT and CDR2 YENEEA. Trimming removed 7 bases from V and 2 bases from J, with 15 bases in between. The CDR3 is 15 amino acids. CDR3 coding DNA: TGTGCCAGCACCCAGATTCGCGGCCCTGGAAACACCATATATTTT. Its protein is CASTQIRGPGNTIYF.

This clonotype showed up many times. V and J are TRBV11-3 and TRBJ1-4; D remains unclear. The CDR3 is 17 residues long. Germline CDR1 and CDR2: SGHNT and YENEEA. Trimming took off 1 base at V and 7 bases at J, with 19 bases between the two ends. CDR3 loop: CASSLAGSASRAEKLFF. CDR3 coding DNA: TGTGCCAGCAGCTTAGCCGGGTCGGCCTCTCGGGCTGAAAAACTGTTTTTT.

This clonotype was observed a few times. Relative to the germline gene, one junction end is altered; a read error may explain this. The chain links TRBV28 to TRBJ2-5; D might be TRBD2 (5 bases). The CDR3 runs to 12 residues. CDR1 is MDHEN and CDR2 is SYDVKM in the germline V gene. The CDR3 nucleotides read TGTGCCAGCAGTCCCAGCCCTAGCCCCCCCACCTTC. Protein: CASSPSPSPPTF.

This chain connects TRBV5-1 to TRBJ2-1, with TRBD2 matching 14 bases. Trimming took 4 bases from V and 8 from J; bases not matched to a gene: 8. CDR1 and CDR2 (germline): SGHRS, YFSETQ. CDR3 length equals 16 residues. For the CDR3, the DNA is TGCGCCAGCAGCCCGGGGGGACTAGCGGGAGACTATGAGCAGTTCTTC. Amino acids: CASSPGGLAGDYEQFF.

In this sample, this clonotype turned up many times. The rearrangement links TRBV7-6 to TRBJ2-3; 11 nucleotides line up with TRBD1. This CDR3 has 19 residues. The junction had 17 bases not matched to a gene; V was cut back by 4 bases and J by 5 bases. Germline V CDR1 and CDR2: SGHVS, FNYEAQ. For the CDR3, the DNA is TGTGCCAGCAGCTCGCCGATTTCCTCGGACAGGGGGCCAATAGATACGCAGTATTTT. Its protein product is CASSSPISSDRGPIDTQYF.

The V call is TRBV18, the J call TRBJ2-3; 7 bases fit TRBD2. The V and J ends lost 4 bases and 2 bases, in that order; junction bases with no gene match: 6. The CDR3 is 15 amino acids. Germline lookup yields CDR1 KGHSH and CDR2 LQKENI. CDR3 in amino acids: CASSRDYLNTDTQYF. CDR3 coding DNA: TGTGCCAGCTCACGGGACTACCTAAACACAGATACGCAGTATTTT.

V gene TRBV9 combines with J gene TRBJ2-2; 10 nucleotides agree with TRBD1. Per the germline V gene, CDR1 is SGDLS and CDR2 is YYNGEE. V gave up 4 bases and J gave up 3 bases; unmatched junction bases: 9. This CDR3 comprises 17 residues. Written as DNA, the CDR3 is TGTGCCAGCAGCATGAAGCTGGACAGGGGGGACACCGGGGAGCTGTTTTTT. This sequence encodes CASSMKLDRGDTGELFF.

On this clonotype itself: A much larger clone differs from this one at a single base, so this may be a read error. This chain joins TRBV10-3 and TRBJ2-7; D uncertain. Germline CDR1 ENHRY, CDR2 SYGVKD. The V end was cut by 3 bases, the J end by 0 bases, with 3 bases between. The CDR3 totals 12 residues. The CDR3 here is CAISENSYEQYF. Written as DNA, the CDR3 is TGTGCCATCAGTGAAAACTCCTACGAGCAGTACTTC.

There are many counts of this clonotype. This chain joins TRBV12-3 or TRBV12-4 and TRBJ1-1; D gene uncertain. V was trimmed by 3 bases and J by 5 bases, leaving 13 bases between them. The CDR3 contains 14 residues. CDR3: CASSLVSGGTEAFF. Written as DNA, the CDR3 is TGTGCCAGCAGTTTGGTAAGTGGAGGGACTGAAGCTTTCTTT.

The chain couples TRBV18 to TRBJ2-4, with TRBD2 matching over 10 bases. The J segment lost 1 base and the V segment lost 3 bases, leaving 3 bases of the junction unmatched. The CDR3 is 16 amino acids. Germline CDR1 reads KGHSH; CDR2 reads LQKENI. DNA of the CDR3: TGTGCCAGCTCACCTCTAGCGGGAGACGCCAAAAACATTCAGTACTTC. Translated: CASSPLAGDAKNIQYF.

This clonotype came up many times. The V gene is TRBV7-2, the J gene TRBJ2-5, with a weak D call TRBD2 (6 bases). The germline V gene has CDR1 SGHTA and CDR2 FQGNSA. V gave up 3 bases and J gave up 4 bases, with 12 bases separating them. The CDR3 is made up of 14 amino acids. The CDR3: CASSFGGSRETQYF. The CDR3 nucleotides are TGTGCCAGCAGCTTTGGGGGGAGCCGAGAGACCCAGTACTTC.

This clonotype was picked up many times. The rearrangement joins TRBV6-2 or TRBV6-3 to TRBJ2-5; 8 bases align to TRBD1. The trim removed 5 bases at V and 2 bases at J, leaving 7 bases unmatched. The CDR3 consists of 15 residues. Germline V gene lookup returns CDR1 MNHEY and CDR2 SVGEGT. The CDR3 bases are TGTGCCAGCAGTACTTGGACAGGGTGGCAAGAGACCCAGTACTTC. Its protein product is CASSTWTGWQETQYF.

This clonotype was picked up many times. The chain has TRBV12-3 or TRBV12-4 and TRBJ2-5; D might be TRBD1 (5 bases). The CDR3 runs to 12 residues. Trimming shortened V by 5 bases and J by 7 bases, and 11 bases separated the two germline ends. CDR3 residues: CASSEDQGTQYF. The CDR3 DNA reads TGTGCCAGCAGTGAGGACCAGGGGACCCAGTACTTC.

This clonotype was seen ten or more times. The rearrangement joins TRBV19 to TRBJ1-1, with TRBD1 as a possible D gene (5 bases). The germline V and J ends were trimmed by 6 bases and 3 bases, with 8 bases remaining between them. The germline V gene encodes CDR1 LNHDA and CDR2 SQIVND (reference sequence). The CDR3 has 12 residues. CDR3 in DNA: TGTGCCAGTAGGCTGGGGGACACTGAAGCTTTCTTT. This translates into CASRLGDTEAFF.

This clonotype came up many times. This chain links TRBV27 with TRBJ1-1, with a tentative D call TRBD1 (5 bases). Germline V lookup: CDR1 MNHEY, CDR2 SMNVEV (reference sequence). Trimming left V 3 bases short and J 10 bases short, with 24 bases between. This CDR3 is 16 amino acids long. The CDR3 here is CASSFRVQRGLMRAFF. As DNA, the CDR3 is TGTGCCAGCAGTTTTAGGGTTCAGAGGGGATTGATGCGAGCTTTCTTT.

J is TRBJ1-2 and V is TRBV27, with TRBD1 matching 7 bases. Germline assignment: CDR1 MNHEY and CDR2 SMNVEV (reference sequence). The CDR3 is made up of 12 amino acids. J lost 8 bases, V lost 9 bases, and 9 bases had no gene match. The chain's CDR3 is CASRGGAEGYTF. The DNA for the CDR3 is TGTGCCAGTCGAGGGGGCGCAGAGGGCTACACCTTC.

The rearrangement links TRBV10-3 to TRBJ2-2, with TRBD2 matching over 11 bases. CDR3 length: 17 amino acids. Germline V gene data show CDR1 as ENHRY and CDR2 as SYGVKD. J gave up 4 bases and V 0 bases, and 4 bases lay outside the gene matches. In nucleotides, the CDR3 is TGTGCCATCAGTGAGTCGGGGCTAGCGGGAGGCACCGGGGAGCTGTTTTTT. Its translation: CAISESGLAGGTGELFF.

The chain links TRBV6-1 to TRBJ1-4; tentatively, D is TRBD1 (6 bases). The CDR3 spans 18 residues. The V end lost 5 bases, the J end lost 3 bases, and 22 bases lay between the germline ends. Germline V CDR1 and CDR2: MNHNS, SASEGT. CDR3 bases: TGTGCCAGCAGTCGTAGGGGAGACAGGCCAGAATCTAATGAAAAACTGTTTTTT. This translates into CASSRRGDRPESNEKLFF.

Details on this clonotype: A read error may be the cause here, since a much bigger clone is one base away. DNA for the CDR3: TGTGCCAGCAGTTCGGGACCCTGGGATCCGCAGTATTTT. This codes for CASSSGPWDPQYF. The rearrangement uses TRBV11-3 and TRBJ2-3, with D perhaps being TRBD1 or TRBD2 (5 bases each). Per the germline V gene, CDR1 is SGHNT and CDR2 is YENEEA. V lost 6 bases and J 10 bases, leaving 17 bases between the germline ends. There are 13 residues in the CDR3.

The chain links TRBV19 to TRBJ2-1; D remains ambiguous. CDR3 length: 11 residues. CDR1 is LNHDA, CDR2 SQIVND, per germline (reference sequence). Between the trimmed V and J ends, which lost 1 base and 9 bases, there was a span of 4 bases. The CDR3 loop reads CASSIAGEQFF. As DNA, the CDR3 is TGTGCCAGTAGTATAGCCGGTGAGCAGTTCTTC.

Only a few counts were recorded for this clonotype. This chain links TRBV4-1 with TRBJ1-1; no definite D call. V was trimmed by 4 bases and J by 0 bases, leaving 12 bases between them. The CDR3 consists of 15 residues. Germline CDR1 reads MGHRA; CDR2 reads YSYEKL. This CDR3 reads CASSPREYMNTEAFF. As DNA, the CDR3 is TGCGCCAGCAGCCCAAGGGAATACATGAACACTGAAGCTTTCTTT.

The J gene is TRBJ2-5, the V gene TRBV28; 13 bases align to TRBD2. With V trimmed by 7 bases and J by 2 bases, 4 bases remained unmatched. The CDR3 totals 15 residues. Per the germline V gene, CDR1 is MDHEN and CDR2 is SYDVKM. The CDR3 here is CASTPGLAGQETQYF. For the CDR3, the DNA is TGTGCCAGCACCCCGGGACTAGCGGGACAAGAGACCCAGTACTTC.

V gene TRBV19 combines with J gene TRBJ2-7; TRBD2 matches at 16 bases. The CDR3 is made up of 17 amino acids. CDR1 and CDR2 from the germline V gene are LNHDA and SQIVND (reference sequence). Trimming at V came to 2 bases and at J to 6 bases, leaving 7 bases not matched to a gene. CDR3 DNA: TGTGCCAGTAGTATAAGCGGGACTAGCGGGAGGGCCCGCGAGCAGTACTTC. Protein: CASSISGTSGRAREQYF. The whole variable domain, filled in from reference TRBV19 and TRBJ2-7, reads DGGITQSPKYLFRKEGQNVTLSCEQNLNHDAMYWYRQDPGQGLRLIYYSQIVNDFQKGDIAEGYSVSREKKESFPLTVTSAQKNPTAFYLCASSISGTSGRAREQYFGPGTRLTVT.

In its sample, this clonotype was seen many times. This rearrangement joins TRBV7-9 to TRBJ2-1; TRBD2 is a possible D gene (6 bases). Germline V gives CDR1 SEHNR, CDR2 FQNEAQ (reference sequence). The CDR3 consists of 15 residues. Trimming removed 5 bases from V and 9 bases from J, with 20 bases in between. CDR3: CASSSTSLPVGEQFF. CDR3 DNA: TGTGCCAGCAGCAGTACTAGCCTACCCGTTGGTGAGCAGTTCTTC.

This clonotype was counted many times. This chain connects TRBV20-1 to TRBJ1-5; 7 nucleotides match TRBD1. Looked up from germline, CDR1 is DFQATT and CDR2 is SNEGSKA (reference sequence). V dropped 2 bases and J dropped 3; count of bases not matched to a gene: 10. CDR3 length: 16 residues. CDR3 DNA sequence: TGCAGTGCTAGATCTAACAGGGGATCTCACAATCAGCCCCAGCATTTT. This sequence encodes CSARSNRGSHNQPQHF.

This clonotype was recorded at least ten times. V is TRBV27 and J is TRBJ1-6; the D is unclear. This CDR3 spans 16 amino acids. In germline, CDR1 is MNHEY, CDR2 SMNVEV (reference sequence). V was clipped by 3 bases and J by 7 bases, with 16 bases between them. The CDR3 sequence is CASSFAPTIPNSPLHF. The CDR3 nucleotides are TGTGCCAGCAGTTTTGCCCCTACAATCCCCAATTCACCCCTCCACTTT.

Ten or more counts support this clonotype. V usage is TRBV9 and J usage is TRBJ2-1; possibly TRBD1 or TRBD2 for D (5 bases each). This CDR3 region has 15 residues. The germline V and J ends were trimmed by 3 bases and 0 bases, with 10 bases remaining between them. Germline values: CDR1 SGDLS, CDR2 YYNGEE. The CDR3 region has the DNA TGTGCCAGCAGCGAGACCGGGACCTCCTACAATGAGCAGTTCTTC. Its protein is CASSETGTSYNEQFF.